Below are 28 T cell receptor beta chains sequenced from a single sample in a study of blood T cell repertoires in COVID-19 (dated by TCRdb to the early 2020s). The library was produced with the immunoSEQ multiplex PCR assay. TCRdb took over this immuneACCESS table, retaining in-frame rearrangements with V and J assigned. Such tables are incomplete; in checked studies, under half of the missing clones stem from an unresolved V gene, and the remainder is unexplained. For this sample there are a few hundred thousand clones; approximately 86% appear just once. Under 2% of the sample is in the top ten clones. Sequenced sample: PBMCs or T cells enriched from blood (not recorded which). The source of these receptors is a woman aged 50 to 60 who had recovered from COVID-19.

CDR3 in DNA: TGTGCCAGTACAGGCAGGGGGCATGGGGACTATGGCTACACCTTC. This translates into CASTGRGHGDYGYTF. The chain couples TRBV19 to TRBJ1-2; 8 bases align to TRBD1. Germline V lookup: CDR1 LNHDA, CDR2 SQIVND (reference sequence). The V segment lost 7 bases and the J segment 3 bases; nucleotides outside the gene matches: 10. This CDR3 comprises 15 residues.

This chain uses TRBV21-1 with TRBJ1-2. TRBV21-1 is listed as a pseudogene. This CDR3 is 14 amino acids long. The chain's CDR3 is CASSPDGGLYGYTF. The CDR3 coding sequence is TGTGCCAGCAGCCCCGACGGGGGACTTTATGGCTACACCTTC.

The chain couples TRBV28 to TRBJ2-5, with 8 bases aligning to TRBD2. CDR1 and CDR2 from the germline V gene are MDHEN and SYDVKM. This CDR3 is 16 amino acids long. Trimming cost V 7 bases and J 4 bases; bases outside gene matches: 14. The CDR3 loop reads CASTLMPAGAGETQYF. The CDR3, as DNA: TGTGCCAGCACTCTAATGCCAGCGGGAGCGGGAGAGACCCAGTACTTC.

The chain couples TRBV27 to TRBJ2-1; 9 bases match TRBD2. The germline V gene has CDR1 MNHEY and CDR2 SMNVEV (reference sequence). J lost 3 bases, V lost 5 bases, and 11 bases had no gene match. The CDR3 contains 17 residues. CDR3 sequence (DNA): TGTGCCAGCAGTAGTATTAGCGGGAGTACCCGCTACAATGAGCAGTTCTTC. As protein: CASSSISGSTRYNEQFF.

The rearrangement links TRBV20-1 to TRBJ1-2; D gene uncertain. This CDR3 has 12 amino acids. Germline CDR1 DFQATT, CDR2 SNEGSKA (reference sequence). V was cut by 3 bases and J by 1 base, with 6 bases left in between. The CDR3 here is CSASVSNYGYTF. CDR3 nucleotide sequence: TGCAGTGCTAGTGTCAGTAACTATGGCTACACCTTC.

The chain employs TRBV18 and TRBJ2-1; 10 bases are a match to TRBD2. This CDR3 has 15 amino acids. Germline values: CDR1 KGHSH, CDR2 LQKENI. V dropped 3 bases and J dropped 5; count of bases not matched to a gene: 4. CDR3 sequence: CASSPALAGDNEQFF. CDR3 nucleotides: TGTGCCAGCTCACCGGCCCTAGCGGGAGACAATGAGCAGTTCTTC.

The genes are TRBV28 and TRBJ2-7; 10 bases fit TRBD2. Germline CDR1 MDHEN, CDR2 SYDVKM. With V trimmed by 5 bases and J by 4 bases, 17 bases remained unmatched. This CDR3 comprises 18 residues. In DNA, the CDR3 is TGTGCCAGCAGTCCCTTAGCGGGAGGCCCTTATGGGGGTTACGAGCAGTACTTC. The encoded protein is CASSPLAGGPYGGYEQYF.

The CDR3 sequence is CASSSGLFRFF. The CDR3 coding sequence is TGTGCCAGCAGTTCGGGACTATTTCGGTTCTTC. The chain employs TRBV27 and TRBJ2-1; 7 nucleotides agree with TRBD2. CDR3 length equals 11 residues. Germline loops: CDR1 MNHEY, CDR2 SMNVEV (reference sequence). J gave up 15 bases and V 4 bases, and 6 bases lay outside the gene matches.

The V and J genes are TRBV7-8 and TRBJ2-3; TRBD2 matches at 7 bases. The CDR3 totals 15 residues. J was trimmed by 5 bases and V by 4 bases; bases with no gene match: 9. Germline lookup yields CDR1 SGHVS and CDR2 FQNEAQ. The chain's CDR3 is CASSSQAGSVDTQYF. The DNA for the CDR3 is TGTGCCAGCAGCTCGCAAGCGGGATCCGTAGATACGCAGTATTTT. Using reference TRBV7-8 and TRBJ2-3 for the parts outside the CDR3, the full variable domain is GAGVSQSPRYKVAKRGQDVALRCDPISGHVSLFWYQQALGQGPEFLTYFQNEAQLDKSGLPSDRFFAERPEGSVSTLKIQRTQQEDSAVYLCASSSQAGSVDTQYFGPGTRLTVL.

This clone was recorded once. This chain uses TRBV28 with TRBJ1-1; TRBD1 matches 9 bases. V was pared by 6 bases and J by 5 bases, with 7 bases of the junction left unmatched. The germline V gene encodes CDR1 MDHEN and CDR2 SYDVKM. CDR3 length equals 14 residues. The CDR3, as DNA: TGTGCCAGCAGCTCACCCGGGACAGGGACTGAAGCTTTCTTT. Translation gives CASSSPGTGTEAFF.

On this clone itself: Additional DNA sequences in this sample encode the identical CDR3. V and J are TRBV27 and TRBJ2-1; TRBD2 matches 13 bases. V shed 3 bases and J 6 bases; nucleotides not matched to a gene: 2. CDR1 is MNHEY, CDR2 SMNVEV, per germline (reference sequence). The CDR3 runs to 15 residues. The CDR3 DNA follows: TGTGCCAGCAGTTTTGGACTAGCGGGGGTCAATGAGCAGTTCTTC. Translation gives CASSFGLAGVNEQFF.

The chain couples TRBV28 to TRBJ2-7, with D perhaps TRBD1 (6 bases). CDR1 is MDHEN and CDR2 is SYDVKM in the germline V gene. The CDR3 is 15 amino acids. V lost 6 bases to trimming and J lost 7 bases, with 22 bases between them. The CDR3 protein is CASSEYLGQRGEQYF. CDR3 in DNA: TGTGCCAGCAGCGAATACCTAGGACAGAGGGGTGAGCAGTACTTC.

The gene calls are TRBV5-6 and TRBJ2-5; tentatively, D is TRBD2 (5 bases). The CDR3 has 15 residues. V gave up 0 bases and J gave up 1 base, with 10 bases separating them. Germline V gene data show CDR1 as SGHDT and CDR2 as YYEEEE. CDR3: CASSLGRSPQETQYF. DNA for the CDR3: TGTGCCAGCAGCTTGGGGAGGTCCCCCCAAGAGACCCAGTACTTC.

This chain links TRBV29-1 with TRBJ1-2; TRBD1 is a possible D gene (6 bases). Germline CDR1 SQVTM, CDR2 ANQGSEA. The CDR3 runs to 13 residues. V dropped 2 bases and J dropped 2 bases, with 9 bases sitting between them. CDR3 coding DNA: TGCAGCGTTGAATATGGACAGAACTATGGCTACACCTTC. This translates into CSVEYGQNYGYTF.

The chain combines TRBV7-3 with TRBJ2-3; 7 bases line up with TRBD1. V lost 2 bases to trimming and J lost 4 bases; unmatched junction nucleotides: 6. Germline V CDR1 and CDR2: SGHTA, FQGTGA. The CDR3 covers 15 residues. In DNA, the CDR3 is TGTGCCAGCAGCTTAGAGGGGGCAGGCGCAGATACGCAGTATTTT. Residues: CASSLEGAGADTQYF. Full variable domain (rest looked up from reference TRBV7-3 and TRBJ2-3): GAGVSQTPSNKVTEKGKYVELRCDPISGHTALYWYRQSLGQGPEFLIYFQGTGAADDSGLPNDRFFAVRPEGSVSTLKIQRTERGDSAVYLCASSLEGAGADTQYFGPGTRLTVL.

This chain uses TRBV11-3 with TRBJ2-5; a possible D gene is TRBD2 (5 bases). Germline values: CDR1 SGHNT, CDR2 YENEEA. The CDR3 has 14 amino acids. The germline V and J ends were trimmed by 1 base and 1 base, with 7 bases remaining between them. The CDR3 DNA reads TGTGCCAGCAGCTTAGGAGGGTTCCAAGAGACCCAGTACTTC. Protein sequence: CASSLGGFQETQYF.

This rearrangement joins TRBV3-1 (or the pseudogene TRBV3-2) to TRBJ1-3; D unclear. Germline V gene sequence: CDR1 LGHDT, CDR2 YNNKEL (reference sequence). V was cut by 1 base and J by 2 bases, with 9 bases left in between. The CDR3 covers 15 residues. In nucleotides, the CDR3 is TGTGCCAGCAGCCAAGTGGTGGGAGCTGGAAACACCATATATTTT. It encodes CASSQVVGAGNTIYF.

The gene calls are TRBV18 and TRBJ2-5, with D possibly matching TRBD2 (6 bases). V lost 0 bases and J lost 3, with 11 bases in between. The germline gives CDR1 KGHSH, CDR2 LQKENI. The CDR3 is 15 amino acids. The CDR3: CASSPPGRLEETQYF. CDR3 coding DNA: TGTGCCAGCTCACCACCGGGGAGGCTTGAAGAGACCCAGTACTTC.

The chain uses TRBV10-2 and TRBJ1-5, with D perhaps matching TRBD1 (5 bases). In germline, CDR1 is WSHSY, CDR2 SAAADI. The V end lost 6 bases, the J end lost 2 bases, and 11 bases lay between the germline ends. The CDR3 spans 14 residues. This CDR3 reads CASRQASGNQPQHF. CDR3 nucleotide sequence: TGCGCCAGCAGACAGGCGAGTGGCAATCAGCCCCAGCATTTT.

This chain joins TRBV27 and TRBJ2-3; TRBD2 agrees at 8 bases. CDR1 and CDR2 from the germline V gene are MNHEY and SMNVEV (reference sequence). The CDR3 consists of 15 residues. Losses at the gene ends were 2 bases for V and 3 bases for J; bases not matched to a gene: 4. CDR3 sequence (DNA): TGTGCCAGCAGTTTACCGGGAGGGGGGACAGATACGCAGTATTTT. This encodes CASSLPGGGTDTQYF.

The V and J genes are TRBV28 and TRBJ1-5; unclear D gene. Germline V gene lookup returns CDR1 MDHEN and CDR2 SYDVKM. This CDR3 comprises 12 residues. V was trimmed by 5 bases and J by 8 bases, leaving 10 bases between them. DNA of the CDR3: TGTGCCAGCAGTCCCACGGTTGAGCCCCAGCATTTT. Protein: CASSPTVEPQHF.

The chain is built from TRBV10-3 and TRBJ2-7, with TRBD2 matching over 7 bases. Germline-derived CDR1 and CDR2 are ENHRY and SYGVKD. This CDR3 contains 16 residues. The ends lost 6 bases at V and 3 bases at J; junction bases unmatched: 14. CDR3 sequence: CAISAPTSRTNYEQYF. The CDR3 DNA follows: TGTGCCATCAGCGCTCCGACTAGCAGAACAAACTACGAGCAGTACTTC.

This clone appeared a single time. The chain carries TRBV5-1 and TRBJ1-4; 8 nucleotides agree with TRBD1. The CDR3 spans 16 residues. V gave up 0 bases and J gave up 2 bases; unmatched junction bases: 3. Germline V CDR1 and CDR2: SGHRS, YFSETQ. CDR3 sequence: CASSLGRDRTNEKLFF. The CDR3 nucleotides are TGCGCCAGCAGCTTGGGAAGGGACAGGACTAATGAAAAACTGTTTTTT.

J is TRBJ1-1 and V is TRBV18; tentative D call: TRBD1 (5 bases). V was pared by 5 bases and J by 6 bases, with 13 bases between. Germline CDR1 and CDR2: KGHSH and LQKENI. CDR3 size: 13 residues. CDR3 in amino acids: CASSVIGGAEAFF. The CDR3 DNA reads as TGTGCCAGCTCAGTGATAGGAGGGGCTGAAGCTTTCTTT.

This clone has just one count. J is TRBJ2-1 and V is TRBV2; tentatively, D is TRBD2 (5 bases). CDR1 and CDR2 from the germline V gene are SNHLY and FYNNEI. This CDR3 has 14 residues. Trimming took 4 bases from V and 5 from J, leaving 12 bases between them. The CDR3 coding sequence is TGTGCCAGCAGTGCGAAGCGGAACGACAATGAGCAGTTCTTC. It specifies CASSAKRNDNEQFF.

J is TRBJ2-7 and V is TRBV7-9; 10 positions agree with TRBD1. After removal of 6 bases from V and 2 bases from J, the junction contained 4 bases not matched to a gene. Germline V gene lookup returns CDR1 SEHNR and CDR2 FQNEAQ (reference sequence). This CDR3 is built from 14 residues. The CDR3 protein is CASRGQGSTYEQYF. CDR3 in DNA: TGTGCCAGCAGGGGACAGGGGTCAACCTACGAGCAGTACTTC.

The chain combines TRBV3-1 (or the pseudogene TRBV3-2) with TRBJ1-3, with D unclear. Per germline, CDR1 LGHDT and CDR2 YNNKEL (reference sequence). V was cut by 4 bases and J by 4 bases, with 20 bases left in between. This CDR3 region has 17 residues. Here the CDR3 reads CASSPTDMSARGNTIYF. In DNA, the CDR3 is TGTGCCAGCAGCCCCACTGACATGTCGGCAAGGGGAAACACCATATATTTT.

This chain uses TRBV6-2 or TRBV6-3 with TRBJ2-7, with 9 positions matching TRBD2. Germline loops: CDR1 MNHEY, CDR2 SVGEGT. The CDR3 length is 15 residues. V gave up 5 bases and J gave up 0 bases; unmatched junction bases: 5. CDR3 DNA: TGTGCCAGCAGTACCATAGCGGGAGCCTCCTACGAGCAGTACTTC. It encodes CASSTIAGASYEQYF.